The 32 T cell receptor beta chains below all came from one sample that was sequenced in a study of graft-versus-host responses after intestinal transplantation. These receptors are not linked to any known antigen. Repertoires were generated with immunoSEQ multiplex PCR, while TCRdb's copy carries only in-frame clones and drops some. Among over 65,000 clones listed, roughly nine tenths were seen once. The source was unstimulated CD4+ T cells sorted from spleen or lymph node cells, collected before intestinal transplant. These receptors were taken from a human donor who received an intestinal transplant.

The chain has TRBV4-2 and TRBJ2-5; a possible D gene is TRBD2 (6 bases). The CDR3 loop spans 16 amino acids. The V end was cut by 0 bases, the J end by 4 bases, with 15 bases between. Per the germline V gene, CDR1 is LGHNA and CDR2 is YNFKEQ. The CDR3 spells CASSQDAGRGGETQYF. In DNA, the CDR3 is TGTGCCAGCAGCCAAGATGCGGGGCGGGGCGGAGAGACCCAGTACTTC.

This chain connects TRBV18 to TRBJ1-5, with TRBD1 matching over 7 bases. The V gene end was trimmed by 6 bases and the J gene end by 8 bases; junction bases not matched to a gene: 22. Germline V lookup: CDR1 KGHSH, CDR2 LQKENI. The CDR3 is made up of 18 amino acids. The CDR3 is CASSRFPKTGAAEEPQHF. The CDR3 DNA follows: TGTGCCAGCTCGCGCTTTCCCAAAACAGGGGCAGCGGAGGAGCCCCAGCATTTT.

This chain connects TRBV7-2 to TRBJ1-3; no clear D. Per the germline V gene, CDR1 is SGHTA and CDR2 is FQGNSA. CDR3 size: 16 residues. V lost 0 bases, J lost 0 bases, and 9 bases lay in between. CDR3 bases: TGTGCCAGCAGCTTAGCAGGAGGGAACTCTGGAAACACCATATATTTT. This gives the protein CASSLAGGNSGNTIYF.

The chain couples TRBV29-1 to TRBJ1-4, with D maybe TRBD1 (5 bases). V lost 7 bases and J 4 bases, leaving 10 bases between the germline ends. The CDR3 extends over 12 amino acids. In germline, CDR1 is SQVTM, CDR2 ANQGSEA. CDR3 coding DNA: TGCAGCGCAGGGCGGAATAATGAAAAACTGTTTTTT. This translates into CSAGRNNEKLFF.

The chain combines TRBV23-1 with TRBJ2-3; D remains unclear. TRBV23-1 is an ORF, with its function uncertain. Trimming removed 8 bases from V and 6 bases from J, with 15 bases in between. The CDR3 is made up of 13 amino acids. CDR3 sequence (DNA): TGCGCCAGCCTAATAAGACATGGGGATACGCAGTATTTT. This sequence encodes CASLIRHGDTQYF.

CDR3 DNA: TGCGCCAGCAGTCGTCGAGGCCATTTCTCTGGAAACACCATATATTTT. Translation gives CASSRRGHFSGNTIYF. The chain combines TRBV23-1 with TRBJ1-3; no firm D call. TRBV23-1 is noted as an ORF with a role that remains uncertain. With 4 bases removed from V and 0 bases from J, the gap between germline ends came to 13 bases. The CDR3 covers 16 residues.

This clone showed up just once. The chain links TRBV5-1 to TRBJ2-2, with D perhaps TRBD2 (6 bases). The CDR3 runs to 13 residues. CDR1 is SGHRS, CDR2 YFSETQ, per germline. Trimming left V 7 bases short and J 1 base short, with 8 bases between. The CDR3 nucleotides are TGCGCCAGCGCCGGGGGGAACACCGGGGAGCTGTTTTTT. The encoded protein is CASAGGNTGELFF.

This clone appeared once. The chain joins TRBV5-1 to TRBJ2-5; D is perhaps TRBD1 (5 bases). The V end was cut by 2 bases, the J end by 0 bases, with 8 bases between. Germline V gene lookup returns CDR1 SGHRS and CDR2 YFSETQ. CDR3 size: 14 residues. CDR3 nucleotide sequence: TGCGCCAGCAGCTTCAGGGTGTACCAAGAGACCCAGTACTTC. This sequence encodes CASSFRVYQETQYF.

This rearrangement joins TRBV19 to TRBJ2-1; D is ambiguous. V lost 3 bases and J lost 9, with 9 bases in between. Germline V gene sequence: CDR1 LNHDA, CDR2 SQIVND (reference sequence). The CDR3 extends over 12 amino acids. CDR3 loop: CASSIGLSEQFF. For the CDR3, the DNA is TGTGCCAGTAGTATTGGTCTGAGTGAGCAGTTCTTC.

This rearrangement joins TRBV11-3 to TRBJ2-1; D possibly corresponds to TRBD2 (6 bases). Trimming took off 5 bases at V and 1 base at J, with 9 bases between the two ends. This CDR3 contains 14 residues. Germline V lookup: CDR1 SGHNT, CDR2 YENEEA. The CDR3 DNA follows: TGTGCCAGCAGCGCCGGAGGGTCCTACAATGAGCAGTTCTTC. As protein: CASSAGGSYNEQFF.

The chain recombines TRBV19 with TRBJ1-1; possibly TRBD1 for D (5 bases). Trimming removed 5 bases from V and 0 bases from J, with 10 bases in between. This CDR3 is built from 14 residues. Germline V gene data show CDR1 as LNHDA and CDR2 as SQIVND (reference sequence). The DNA of the CDR3 is TGTGCCAGTAGTGCAGACAGACTGAACACTGAAGCTTTCTTT. Translating it yields CASSADRLNTEAFF.

The rearrangement joins TRBV7-2 to TRBJ1-5; the match to TRBD1 covers 7 bases. Germline CDR1 and CDR2: SGHTA and FQGNSA. The V segment lost 4 bases and the J segment 2 bases; nucleotides outside the gene matches: 5. This CDR3 is 15 amino acids long. CDR3 residues: CASSSKGGGNQPQHF. In DNA form, the CDR3 reads TGTGCCAGCAGCTCTAAAGGGGGCGGCAATCAGCCCCAGCATTTT.

CDR3 loop: CASGHPTGNTIYF. The CDR3 DNA reads TGTGCCAGCGGACATCCGACTGGAAACACCATATATTTT. This chain connects TRBV7-2 to TRBJ1-3; D is possibly TRBD1 (5 bases). The germline gives CDR1 SGHTA, CDR2 FQGNSA. Trimming pared 8 bases from V and 2 bases from J, leaving 10 bases between. There are 13 residues in the CDR3.

This clone was recorded only once. This sequence joins TRBV6-1 and TRBJ1-6; D not resolved. Germline loops: CDR1 MNHNS, CDR2 SASEGT. V gave up 5 bases and J gave up 0 bases, with 8 bases separating them. The CDR3 spans 15 residues. CDR3 sequence: CASSLWSSYNSPLHF. In DNA, the CDR3 is TGTGCCAGCAGTCTATGGAGCTCCTATAATTCACCCCTCCACTTT.

CDR3 amino acids: CASSSDRDGYTF. CDR3 nucleotide sequence: TGTGCCAGCAGTTCGGACAGGGATGGCTACACCTTC. The chain recombines TRBV6-6 with TRBJ1-2; TRBD1 matches at 8 bases. Trimming cost V 4 bases and J 6 bases; bases outside gene matches: 1. The CDR3 length is 12 residues. Germline loops: CDR1 MNHNY, CDR2 SVGAGI (reference sequence).

This clone occurred once. This sequence joins TRBV4-1 and TRBJ2-5, with D hard to call. The CDR3 covers 13 residues. Germline CDR1 is MGHRA and CDR2 is YSYEKL. The germline V and J ends were trimmed by 1 base and 5 bases, with 8 bases remaining between them. The CDR3 spells CASSQGAWETQYF. CDR3 in DNA: TGCGCCAGCAGCCAAGGGGCCTGGGAGACCCAGTACTTC.

This sequence joins TRBV19 and TRBJ2-2; TRBD2 aligns across 10 bases. Germline trimming cut 3 bases from V and 0 bases from J; bases unmatched to any gene: 4. The CDR3 is made up of 17 amino acids. CDR1 and CDR2 from the germline V gene are LNHDA and SQIVND (reference sequence). The chain's CDR3 is CASSIRLAGTNTGELFF. DNA for the CDR3: TGTGCCAGTAGTATTCGACTAGCGGGTACGAACACCGGGGAGCTGTTTTTT.

This sequence joins TRBV11-3 and TRBJ2-6; the D gene is possibly TRBD2 (7 bases). V was clipped by 4 bases and J by 2 bases, with 24 bases between them. Germline CDR1 is SGHNT and CDR2 is YENEEA. The CDR3 sequence is 20 residues long. CDR3 sequence: CASSSEGRDTPITGANVLTF. CDR3 nucleotides: TGTGCCAGCAGCTCAGAGGGGAGGGACACCCCCATCACTGGGGCCAACGTCCTGACTTTC.

The chain uses TRBV19 and TRBJ2-7; 9 positions agree with TRBD1. Germline V CDR1 and CDR2: LNHDA, SQIVND (reference sequence). Germline trimming cut 5 bases from V and 2 bases from J; bases unmatched to any gene: 7. The CDR3 extends over 15 amino acids. CDR3 region: CASSYDGDRAYEQYF. As DNA, the CDR3 is TGTGCCAGTAGTTACGATGGGGACAGGGCCTACGAGCAGTACTTC.

This chain links TRBV11-2 with TRBJ2-7; D is unresolved. Germline V lookup: CDR1 SGHAT, CDR2 FQNNGV. V lost 4 bases, J lost 6 bases, and 13 bases lay in between. The CDR3 is 13 residues long. Written as DNA, the CDR3 is TGTGCCAGCAGCTCTGTGGCCTTGCCCGAGCAGTACTTC. Translation: CASSSVALPEQYF.

This chain joins TRBV10-3 and TRBJ1-2, with D maybe TRBD1 (6 bases). CDR1 is ENHRY, CDR2 SYGVKD, per germline. CDR3 length: 11 residues. V lost 10 bases and J 4 bases, leaving 10 bases between the germline ends. The CDR3 loop reads CATTDSYGYTF. The CDR3 DNA sequence: TGTGCCACGACGGACAGCTATGGCTACACCTTC.

The table lists this clone with a few counts. The chain recombines TRBV5-6 with TRBJ1-2; 8 nucleotides agree with TRBD1. Germline values: CDR1 SGHDT, CDR2 YYEEEE. The CDR3 spans 14 residues. V trimming: 4 bases; J trimming: 7 bases; junction bases outside the gene matches: 9. In DNA, the CDR3 is TGTGCCAGCAGCCCGGACAGGGTTATTGGTGGCTACACCTTC. Protein sequence: CASSPDRVIGGYTF.

This chain's CDR3 is CASSLRSWGLYNEQFF. The CDR3 DNA reads TGTGCCAGCAGCTTGAGATCCTGGGGGCTATACAATGAGCAGTTCTTC. V usage is TRBV5-6 and J usage is TRBJ2-1; D perhaps matches TRBD1 (6 bases). Germline V lookup: CDR1 SGHDT, CDR2 YYEEEE. The V and J ends lost 1 base and 4 bases respectively, with 15 bases between them. This CDR3 region has 16 residues.

The chain recombines TRBV2 with TRBJ1-5, with TRBD1 matching 8 bases. Germline V lookup: CDR1 SNHLY, CDR2 FYNNEI. V shed 6 bases and J 4 bases; nucleotides not matched to a gene: 8. The CDR3 has 15 amino acids. In DNA form, the CDR3 reads TGTGCCAGCAGGTACGGACAGGGTAATAATCAGCCCCAGCATTTT. This translates into CASRYGQGNNQPQHF.

The chain links TRBV27 to TRBJ1-4; a possible D gene is TRBD1 (5 bases). Germline V gene sequence: CDR1 MNHEY, CDR2 SMNVEV (reference sequence). Trimming took off 3 bases at V and 7 bases at J, with 9 bases between the two ends. CDR3 size: 13 residues. CDR3 in amino acids: CASSLAGTEKLFF. CDR3 bases: TGTGCCAGCAGTTTGGCGGGGACTGAAAAACTGTTTTTT. Together with reference TRBV27 and TRBJ1-4, the CDR3 gives the full variable domain: EAQVTQNPRYLITVTGKKLTVTCSQNMNHEYMSWYRQDPGLGLRQIYYSMNVEVTDKGDVPEGYKVSRKEKRNFPLILESPSPNQTSLYFCASSLAGTEKLFFGSGTQLSVL.

This clone was recorded once. V gene TRBV27 combines with J gene TRBJ1-6, with TRBD1 identical over 9 bases. J lost 7 bases, V lost 6 bases, and 7 bases had no gene match. CDR3 length: 15 residues. The germline V gene encodes CDR1 MNHEY and CDR2 SMNVEV (reference sequence). CDR3 bases: TGTGCCAGCAGCATACAGGGGGCAGGGAATTCACCCCTCCACTTT. Amino acids: CASSIQGAGNSPLHF.

The rearrangement uses TRBV7-2 and TRBJ2-1; 10 nucleotides align to TRBD2. This CDR3 spans 18 amino acids. Looked up from germline, CDR1 is SGHTA and CDR2 is FQGNSA. With V trimmed by 6 bases and J by 1 base, 12 bases remained unmatched. Here the CDR3 DNA reads TGTGCCAGCAGACATATTAGGGCTAGCGGGGGATCCTACAATGAGCAGTTCTTC. Protein: CASRHIRASGGSYNEQFF.

The CDR3 DNA is TGTGCCTGGAGTAGCGGGTCTGGAGATACGCAGTATTTT. Encoded protein: CAWSSGSGDTQYF. The chain joins TRBV30 to TRBJ2-3, with a possible D match to TRBD2 (6 bases). The CDR3 has 13 amino acids. V dropped 2 bases and J dropped 5 bases, with 11 bases sitting between them. Germline V gene sequence: CDR1 GTSNPN, CDR2 SVGIG (reference sequence).

This clone was seen a single time. The chain links TRBV10-3 to TRBJ2-7; TRBD1 matches at 10 bases. Germline V lookup: CDR1 ENHRY, CDR2 SYGVKD. The CDR3 spans 18 residues. The V and J ends lost 2 bases and 3 bases, in that order; junction bases with no gene match: 13. CDR3 DNA: TGTGCCATCAGTGAGCCAAGGACAGGGGGTTCAAAGCTCTACGAGCAGTACTTC. Translation: CAISEPRTGGSKLYEQYF.

The chain employs TRBV6-1 and TRBJ2-5; D gene uncertain. This CDR3 has 16 residues. Per the germline V gene, CDR1 is MNHNS and CDR2 is SASEGT. Trimming took 0 bases from V and 7 from J, leaving 18 bases between them. The CDR3 sequence: CASSEAVTRLVRTQYF. The DNA for the CDR3 is TGTGCCAGCAGTGAAGCAGTGACTCGGCTGGTACGGACCCAGTACTTC.

The chain has TRBV2 and TRBJ2-1; 13 bases agree with TRBD2. After removal of 6 bases from V and 8 bases from J, the junction contained 7 bases not matched to a gene. CDR3 length: 15 residues. Germline V gives CDR1 SNHLY, CDR2 FYNNEI. In DNA form, the CDR3 reads TGTGCCAGCAGGAGGACTAGCGGGGGCTCGGATGAGCAGTTCTTC. Its translation: CASRRTSGGSDEQFF.

The genes are TRBV10-2 and TRBJ2-7, with TRBD1 matching 7 bases. The V gene's germline CDR1 is WSHSY and CDR2 SAAADI. The CDR3 runs 13 residues. Germline trimming cut 10 bases from V and 2 bases from J; bases unmatched to any gene: 8. The CDR3 here is CATSRDSPYEQYF. CDR3 sequence (DNA): TGCGCCACTTCCCGGGACAGTCCCTACGAGCAGTACTTC.